These 24 T cell receptor beta chains share one sample of origin, sequenced in a study of T cells in Graves' hyperthyroidism and ophthalmopathy. Authors of the study amplified TCR beta CDR3 regions from RNA transcripts. When the TCR CDR3 underwent first-round RT-PCR, the HTBI primer set was used. One entry per CDR3 protein, called by TCRdb with MiXCR from the multiplex PCR reads. Of some 350,000 distinct CDR3 sequences listed, 19% were seen once; the top ten hold 3% to 4.5%. The sequencing input was blood. These receptor sequences come from a woman in her late teens or twenties with Graves' hyperthyroidism.

This clonotype occurred many times. The genes are TRBV2 and TRBJ1-2; D possibly corresponds to TRBD1 (5 bases). CDR1 is SNHLY, CDR2 FYNNEI, per germline. This CDR3 has 15 residues. With 3 bases removed from V and 1 base from J, the gap between germline ends came to 12 bases. Written as DNA, the CDR3 is TGTGCCAGCAGTGACCCAGGGAGGCTTAACTATGGCTACACCTTC. Protein sequence: CASSDPGRLNYGYTF. Full variable domain (remainder filled in from reference TRBV2 and TRBJ1-2): EPEVTQTPSHQVTQMGQEVILRCVPISNHLYFYWYRQILGQKVEFLVSFYNNEISEKSEIFDDQFSVERPDGSNFTLKIRSTKLEDSAMYFCASSDPGRLNYGYTFGSGTRLTVV.

This clonotype was seen many times. V is TRBV9 and J is TRBJ1-3, with D possibly being TRBD1 (6 bases). The CDR3 consists of 16 residues. The V end was cut by 4 bases, the J end by 0 bases, with 14 bases between. The V gene's germline CDR1 is SGDLS and CDR2 YYNGEE. The CDR3 region is CASSYSTGSSGNTIYF. The CDR3 DNA reads as TGTGCCAGCAGCTATAGTACAGGGAGCTCTGGAAACACCATATATTTT. Looking up the rest from reference TRBV9 and TRBJ1-3 gives the full variable domain: DSGVTQTPKHLITATGQRVTLRCSPRSGDLSVYWYQQSLDQGLQFLIQYYNGEERAKGNILERFSAQQFPDLHSELNLSSLELGDSALYFCASSYSTGSSGNTIYFGEGSWLTVV.

This clonotype came up many times. This chain's CDR3 is CASGLDPPQQETQYF. The CDR3 coding sequence is TGTGCTAGTGGTTTGGACCCTCCCCAACAAGAGACCCAGTACTTC. The chain joins TRBV12-5 to TRBJ2-5; D unresolved. Germline assignment: CDR1 LGHNT and CDR2 FRNRAP. This CDR3 has 15 amino acids. Trimming stripped 1 base from V and 2 bases from J, with 11 bases between.

This clonotype was seen ten or more times. The chain uses TRBV11-2 and TRBJ2-7, with 8 nucleotides matching TRBD2. V was pared by 1 base and J by 4 bases, with 9 bases of the junction left unmatched. In germline, CDR1 is SGHAT, CDR2 FQNNGV. The CDR3 covers 16 residues. Here the CDR3 DNA reads TGTGCCAGCAGCTTAGGGTTAGGGGGACTAGTATACGAGCAGTACTTC. Its translation: CASSLGLGGLVYEQYF.

The V call is TRBV3-1, the J call TRBJ2-5; D gene ambiguous. This CDR3 spans 14 amino acids. V lost 1 base to trimming and J lost 1 base, with 7 bases between them. CDR1 and CDR2 from the germline V gene are LGHDT and YNNKEL (reference sequence). The CDR3 region has the DNA TGTGCCAGCAGCCAAGCGGCCCTCCAAGAGACCCAGTACTTC. This sequence encodes CASSQAALQETQYF.

This chain links TRBV4-1 with TRBJ2-7, with D maybe TRBD1 (5 bases). CDR3 length: 14 amino acids. Germline assignment: CDR1 MGHRA and CDR2 YSYEKL. The ends were cut back, 5 bases at V and 0 bases at J, with 11 bases in the middle. DNA of the CDR3: TGCGCCAGCAGCTATCTTCAGGGCTCCTACGAGCAGTACTTC. It translates to CASSYLQGSYEQYF.

In this sample, this clonotype turned up many times. This chain uses TRBV20-1 with TRBJ1-3; D gene unclear. Germline V gene sequence: CDR1 DFQATT, CDR2 SNEGSKA (reference sequence). CDR3 size: 13 residues. Deletions cut 6 bases from V and 0 bases from J, with 9 bases between. In nucleotides, the CDR3 is TGCAGTGCGGTGGCCCTCTCTGGAAACACCATATATTTT. As protein: CSAVALSGNTIYF.

This clonotype was observed many times. V usage is TRBV6-1 and J usage is TRBJ1-2; unclear D gene. V was cut by 6 bases and J by 8 bases, with 19 bases left in between. Per germline, CDR1 MNHNS and CDR2 SASEGT. The CDR3 has 14 amino acids. Written as DNA, the CDR3 is TGTGCCAGCAGAGACCCCCAGGAGCCTCGGGGCTACACCTTC. Translating gives CASRDPQEPRGYTF.

Concerning this clonotype itself: A junction boundary mismatches the germline segment, possibly from a read error. This sequence joins TRBV15 and TRBJ1-5; D not resolved. Germline V gene sequence: CDR1 LNHNV, CDR2 YYDKDF (reference sequence). This CDR3 is built from 14 residues. Here the CDR3 reads CATSRELSNQPQHF. CDR3 DNA: TGTGCCACCAGCAGAGAACTGAGCAATCAGCCTCAGCATTTT.

This clonotype has ten or more counts. V gene TRBV20-1 combines with J gene TRBJ2-7, with 8 nucleotides matching TRBD2. From germline, CDR1 is DFQATT and CDR2 SNEGSKA (reference sequence). This CDR3 contains 16 residues. Trimming cost V 0 bases and J 5 bases; bases outside gene matches: 12. The CDR3 nucleotides read TGCAGTGCTAGAGATCCTAGTAGCGGGGATACCAACGAGCAGTACTTC. Residues: CSARDPSSGDTNEQYF.

The chain employs TRBV3-1 and TRBJ2-7, with 7 bases fitting TRBD2. CDR1 LGHDT and CDR2 YNNKEL come from the germline V gene (reference sequence). V shed 0 bases, J shed 6 bases, and the junction held 5 bases outside the gene matches. The CDR3 covers 14 residues. CDR3 region: CASSQEWRGTEQYF. The CDR3 nucleotides read TGTGCCAGCAGCCAAGAATGGCGGGGGACCGAGCAGTACTTC.

This clonotype has ten or more counts. The chain recombines TRBV7-6 with TRBJ2-7; 7 nucleotides align to TRBD1. Losses at the gene ends were 3 bases for V and 2 bases for J; bases not matched to a gene: 4. Germline lookup yields CDR1 SGHVS and CDR2 FNYEAQ. This CDR3 region has 14 residues. DNA for the CDR3: TGTGCCAGCAGCTTTCAACAGGGGACCTACGAGCAGTACTTC. Translation: CASSFQQGTYEQYF.

This clonotype was counted at least ten times. The V call is TRBV10-3, the J call TRBJ2-5; 12 nucleotides match TRBD2. The V segment lost 0 bases and the J segment 5 bases; nucleotides outside the gene matches: 4. The CDR3 length is 16 residues. Germline CDR1 reads ENHRY; CDR2 reads SYGVKD. The CDR3 bases are TGTGCCATCAGTGAGTCACTAGCGGGGGGAGCGGAGACCCAGTACTTC. It is translated as CAISESLAGGAETQYF.

This clonotype appeared many times. The chain recombines TRBV20-1 with TRBJ2-4; no definite D call. This CDR3 comprises 14 residues. Looked up from germline, CDR1 is DFQATT and CDR2 is SNEGSKA (reference sequence). V was pared by 4 bases and J by 0 bases, with 10 bases between. This CDR3 reads CSATEDLAKNIQYF. Written as DNA, the CDR3 is TGCAGTGCTACTGAAGATTTAGCCAAAAACATTCAGTACTTC.

This clonotype was seen many times. V and J are TRBV7-2 and TRBJ2-7; D gene ambiguous. Germline-derived CDR1 and CDR2 are SGHTA and FQGNSA. V was cut by 2 bases and J by 5 bases, with 16 bases left in between. The CDR3 runs to 15 residues. CDR3 residues: CASSLSWYERNEQYF. The DNA of the CDR3 is TGTGCCAGCAGCTTATCCTGGTATGAGAGAAACGAGCAGTACTTC.

Many counts were recorded for this clonotype. J is TRBJ1-2 and V is TRBV12-3 or TRBV12-4; TRBD1 is a possible D gene (5 bases). This CDR3 has 14 amino acids. Trimming left V 6 bases short and J 4 bases short, with 15 bases between. CDR3 residues: CASSDLGQGYGYTF. CDR3 nucleotide sequence: TGTGCCAGCAGCGACCTAGGTCAGGGCTATGGCTACACCTTC.

The gene calls are TRBV3-1 and TRBJ1-1; D is uncertain. The V and J ends lost 7 bases and 4 bases respectively, with 22 bases between them. The V gene's germline CDR1 is LGHDT and CDR2 YNNKEL (reference sequence). CDR3 length equals 16 residues. For the CDR3, the DNA is TGTGCCAGCAAAGCGGGTGGGATCGGGTTGGGCACTGAAGCTTTCTTT. Its translation is CASKAGGIGLGTEAFF.

At least ten counts were recorded for this clonotype. The rearrangement uses TRBV6-1 and TRBJ1-2; TRBD1 aligns across 9 bases. The CDR3 length is 12 residues. Germline CDR1 MNHNS, CDR2 SASEGT. After removal of 4 bases from V and 7 bases from J, the junction contained 1 base not matched to a gene. CDR3 DNA: TGTGCCAGCAGTGCGGGACAGGGTGGCTACACCTTC. It yields the protein CASSAGQGGYTF.

This clonotype appeared many times. This chain links TRBV6-1 with TRBJ1-5; D ambiguous. Deletions cut 7 bases from V and 6 bases from J, with 10 bases between. The CDR3 consists of 12 residues. Germline V gene sequence: CDR1 MNHNS, CDR2 SASEGT. CDR3 sequence reads: CASTRDGQPQHF. CDR3 sequence (DNA): TGTGCCAGCACCCGTGACGGTCAGCCCCAGCATTTT.

This clonotype has ten or more counts. The chain uses TRBV6-5 and TRBJ2-5; maybe TRBD1 (5 bases). Germline assignment: CDR1 MNHEY and CDR2 SVGAGI. CDR3 length: 14 amino acids. Between the trimmed V and J ends, which lost 2 bases and 4 bases, there was a span of 11 bases. The CDR3 loop reads CASSYGAASETQYF. The CDR3 coding sequence is TGTGCCAGCAGTTACGGGGCAGCGTCAGAGACCCAGTACTTC.

The chain uses TRBV12-3 or TRBV12-4 and TRBJ1-1; 8 positions match TRBD1. The CDR3 covers 16 residues. The V gene end was trimmed by 2 bases and the J gene end by 6 bases; junction bases not matched to a gene: 11. CDR3 residues: CASSLMVTGETPEAFF. The DNA for the CDR3 is TGTGCCAGCAGTTTAATGGTGACAGGGGAAACCCCTGAAGCTTTCTTT.

This clonotype was recorded many times. V and J are TRBV6-1 and TRBJ1-5; 8 bases map to TRBD1. Germline V gene data show CDR1 as MNHNS and CDR2 as SASEGT. The V gene end was trimmed by 6 bases and the J gene end by 4 bases; junction bases not matched to a gene: 11. This CDR3 spans 16 amino acids. CDR3 loop: CASRARGQAINQPQHF. The CDR3, as DNA: TGTGCCAGCAGAGCCCGGGGACAGGCGATAAATCAGCCCCAGCATTTT.

This clonotype occurred many times. The chain recombines TRBV12-3 or TRBV12-4 with TRBJ1-2; D remains unclear. The CDR3 consists of 13 residues. With 3 bases removed from V and 2 bases from J, the gap between germline ends came to 7 bases. CDR3 amino acids: CASSLGRNYGYTF. CDR3 nucleotide sequence: TGTGCCAGCAGTTTGGGCAGGAACTATGGCTACACCTTC.

This clonotype was picked up many times. The CDR3 spells CASSLVKGAQYF. The CDR3 DNA sequence: TGTGCCAGCAGCTTAGTCAAGGGGGCCCAGTACTTC. The V gene is TRBV7-2, the J gene TRBJ2-5, with D perhaps matching TRBD1 (6 bases). V gave up 1 base and J gave up 9 bases, with 9 bases separating them. Germline V lookup: CDR1 SGHTA, CDR2 FQGNSA. The length of the CDR3 is 12 residues.